This T cell receptor beta chain was sequenced in a study of T-cell memory formation after mild COVID-19. Study information: TCR clusters were mostly donor specific. Study observations and caveats: Later expanders leaned CD4+, whereas clones that contracted between day 15 and 85 were balanced CD4/CD8. A second wave of clones peaked on day 37, and their SARS-CoV-2 specificity went unconfirmed.

TCRdb re-derived calls from the 5' RACE reads in MiXCR, one entry per CDR3 protein. Of over 300,000 distinct CDR3 sequences in the sample, 20% to 25% were seen once. As regards this clonotype: What it recognizes is unknown.

With 3 bases removed from V and 1 base from J, the gap between germline ends came to 9 bases. The CDR3 is made up of 14 amino acids. In germline, CDR1 is DFQATT, CDR2 SNEGSKA (reference sequence). The specimen was PBMCs or a T cell subset sorted from them (not recorded which). The V call is TRBV20-1, the J call TRBJ2-2, with a weak D call TRBD1 (6 bases). The TCR sequence derives from a man aged 18 to 29 who had mild COVID-19 (a few samples of this study predate the infection). Cell type and time point are not known. In DNA form, the CDR3 reads TGCAGTGCTAGTCTGACAGGGAACACCGGGGAGCTGTTTTTT. This codes for CSASLTGNTGELFF.